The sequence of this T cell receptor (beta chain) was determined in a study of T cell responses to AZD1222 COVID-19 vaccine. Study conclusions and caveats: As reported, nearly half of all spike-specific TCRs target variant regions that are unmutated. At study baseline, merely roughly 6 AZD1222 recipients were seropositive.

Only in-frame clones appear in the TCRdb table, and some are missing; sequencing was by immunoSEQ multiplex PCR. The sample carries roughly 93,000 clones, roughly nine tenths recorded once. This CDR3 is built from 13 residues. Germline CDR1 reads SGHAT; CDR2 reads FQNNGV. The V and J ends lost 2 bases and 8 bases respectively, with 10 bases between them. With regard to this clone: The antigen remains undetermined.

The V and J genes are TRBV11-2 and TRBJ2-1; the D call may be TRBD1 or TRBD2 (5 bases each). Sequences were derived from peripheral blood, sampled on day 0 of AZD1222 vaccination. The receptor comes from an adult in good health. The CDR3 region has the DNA TGTGCCAGCAGCTTACGGGGCATGCATGAGCAGTTCTTC. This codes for CASSLRGMHEQFF.